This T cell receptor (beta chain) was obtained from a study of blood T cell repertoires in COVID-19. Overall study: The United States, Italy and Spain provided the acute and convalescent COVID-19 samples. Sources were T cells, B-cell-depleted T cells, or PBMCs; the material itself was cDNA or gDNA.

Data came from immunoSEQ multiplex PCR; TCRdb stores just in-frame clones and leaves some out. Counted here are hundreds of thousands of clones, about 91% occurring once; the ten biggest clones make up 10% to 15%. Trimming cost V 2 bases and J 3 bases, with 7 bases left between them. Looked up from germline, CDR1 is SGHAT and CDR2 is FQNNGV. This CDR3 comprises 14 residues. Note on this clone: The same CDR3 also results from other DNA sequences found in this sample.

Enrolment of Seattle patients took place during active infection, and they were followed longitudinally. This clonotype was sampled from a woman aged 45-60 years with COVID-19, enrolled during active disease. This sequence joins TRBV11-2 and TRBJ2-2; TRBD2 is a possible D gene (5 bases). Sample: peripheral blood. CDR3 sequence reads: CASSLSGDTGELFF. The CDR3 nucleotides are TGTGCCAGCAGCTTAAGCGGCGACACCGGGGAGCTGTTTTTT.